This T cell receptor (beta chain) is drawn from a study of blood T cell repertoires in COVID-19. Background on the study: PBMCs, B-cell-depleted T cells, or T cells were the source of the cDNA or gDNA that made up the material.

TCRdb's copy holds only in-frame clones and misses some; the assay was immunoSEQ multiplex PCR. The sample has about 110,000 clones, about 85% seen once; the top ten hold 4% to 4.5%. Germline V CDR1 and CDR2: SGDLS, YYNGEE. V was pared by 1 base and J by 6 bases, with 8 bases of the junction left unmatched. This CDR3 contains 16 residues. The chain is built from TRBV9 and TRBJ2-2, with TRBD1 identical over 8 bases. The sequence derives from a woman aged 70-85 years with acute or convalescent COVID-19. The material sequenced was peripheral blood. CDR3 in amino acids: CASSVIPGQGSGELFF. The CDR3 DNA is TGTGCCAGCAGCGTAATTCCAGGACAGGGTTCCGGGGAGCTGTTTTTT.